The 21 T cell receptor beta chains given below trace back to one sample, sequenced in a study of T cell responses to AZD1222 COVID-19 vaccine (dated by TCRdb to about 2021). The time point label, read with the paper, signifies: about 28 days (+/-7) after the second vaccine dose. Libraries were constructed by the immunoSEQ multiplex PCR assay. What TCRdb holds here is the immuneACCESS table cut down to in-frame rearrangements. Part of the clones is not present; checked against another copy, under half of the missing clones reflect an unresolved V gene, and the others are unexplained. The sample data list 130,000 to 150,000 clones, and about 86% of these were observed just once. Together, the top ten hold less than 6% of the sample. Specimen: peripheral blood, collected 28 days after the second AZD1222 dose. These receptors were obtained from an adult who received the AZD1222 COVID-19 vaccine.

The chain employs TRBV29-1 and TRBJ1-5; TRBD1 agrees at 12 bases. Germline V gene sequence: CDR1 SQVTM, CDR2 ANQGSEA. V was pared by 4 bases and J by 7 bases, with 5 bases of the junction left unmatched. This CDR3 comprises 14 residues. Here the CDR3 reads CSVVGQGADQPQHF. In DNA form, the CDR3 reads TGCAGCGTTGTGGGACAGGGGGCCGACCAGCCCCAGCATTTT.

The chain employs TRBV21-1 and TRBJ1-2. TRBV21-1 counts as a pseudogene. The CDR3 length is 17 residues. The CDR3 spells CASSKGGPYKSDYGYTF. The CDR3 DNA is TGTGCCAGCAGCAAGGGGGGACCTTATAAATCCGACTATGGCTACACCTTC.

The genes are TRBV30 and TRBJ1-2, with a possible D match to TRBD1 (6 bases). Germline V gives CDR1 GTSNPN, CDR2 SVGIG (reference sequence). V gave up 3 bases and J gave up 4 bases, with 15 bases separating them. The CDR3 runs to 14 residues. The CDR3 sequence: CAWRGAWGPYGYTF. For the CDR3, the DNA is TGTGCCTGGAGGGGGGCCTGGGGGCCCTATGGCTACACCTTC.

The rearrangement uses TRBV12-5 and TRBJ1-3; D uncertain. V was clipped by 2 bases and J by 1 base, with 18 bases between them. CDR3 length equals 18 residues. Germline CDR1 and CDR2: LGHNT and FRNRAP. For the CDR3, the DNA is TGTGCTAGTGGTTTGCCTTTTGGAGGGCAGGTGTCTGGAAACACCATATATTTT. It specifies CASGLPFGGQVSGNTIYF.

The J gene is TRBJ2-4, the V gene TRBV28, with D tentatively TRBD2 (7 bases). Germline CDR1 MDHEN, CDR2 SYDVKM. V lost 7 bases and J 8 bases, leaving 18 bases between the germline ends. The CDR3 is 14 residues long. The CDR3 nucleotides read TGTGCCAGCAATGTTGTGGGGGAGGGGGACATTCAGTACTTC. This codes for CASNVVGEGDIQYF.

This rearrangement joins TRBV29-1 to TRBJ2-1; tentative D call: TRBD2 (6 bases). This CDR3 region has 13 residues. Germline-derived CDR1 and CDR2 are SQVTM and ANQGSEA. V gave up 6 bases and J gave up 0 bases, with 9 bases separating them. The CDR3 nucleotides read TGCAGCGTCGGAGGGAGCTCCTACAATGAGCAGTTCTTC. Translating it yields CSVGGSSYNEQFF.

The rearrangement links TRBV30 to TRBJ1-1; D not resolved. V was clipped by 4 bases and J by 3 bases, with 18 bases between them. Germline CDR1 GTSNPN, CDR2 SVGIG (reference sequence). The CDR3 has 15 residues. The chain's CDR3 is CAWTLLGGWDTEAFF. Written as DNA, the CDR3 is TGTGCCTGGACCCTTTTGGGAGGGTGGGACACTGAAGCTTTCTTT.

This clone has just one count. This chain joins TRBV3-1 (or the pseudogene TRBV3-2) and TRBJ2-1, with 9 bases that match TRBD2. Trimming removed 1 base from V and 2 bases from J; junction bases left unmatched: 6. This CDR3 contains 17 residues. Germline CDR1 reads LGHDT; CDR2 reads YNNKEL (reference sequence). Here the CDR3 DNA reads TGTGCCAGCAGCCAAGGGCTAGCGGGAATTCCCTACAATGAGCAGTTCTTC. Translated, it gives CASSQGLAGIPYNEQFF.

The gene calls are TRBV28 and TRBJ2-1; 10 nucleotides line up with TRBD2. The length of the CDR3 is 15 residues. From germline, CDR1 is MDHEN and CDR2 SYDVKM. With 5 bases clipped from V and 6 bases from J, the junction kept 7 bases outside the gene matches. The CDR3 nucleotides read TGTGCCAGCAGTCCTTTAGCGGGGGGCACCAATGAGCAGTTCTTC. Its protein product is CASSPLAGGTNEQFF.

This chain's CDR3 is CASSFDSYEQYF. In DNA form, the CDR3 reads TGTGCCAGCAGTTTCGACAGCTACGAGCAGTACTTC. The chain combines TRBV12-3 or TRBV12-4 with TRBJ2-7; D may be TRBD1 (5 bases). V was shortened by 3 bases and J by 3 bases, with 6 bases between the two germline ends. The CDR3 runs 12 residues.

V usage is TRBV30 and J usage is TRBJ2-5, with TRBD2 as a possible D gene (6 bases). The germline V and J ends were trimmed by 0 bases and 5 bases, with 13 bases remaining between them. CDR3 length equals 14 residues. CDR1 and CDR2 from the germline V gene are GTSNPN and SVGIG (reference sequence). CDR3 amino acids: CAWSVQGGRETQYF. The CDR3 nucleotides read TGTGCCTGGAGTGTTCAGGGAGGTCGGGAGACCCAGTACTTC.

The V call is TRBV6-2 or TRBV6-3, the J call TRBJ2-3, with TRBD2 matching 7 bases. Germline V gene sequence: CDR1 MNHEY, CDR2 SVGEGT. The CDR3 runs 12 residues. V dropped 2 bases and J dropped 8; count of bases not matched to a gene: 1. The CDR3 protein is CASSYGGGTQYF. In DNA, the CDR3 is TGTGCCAGCAGTTACGGGGGGGGTACGCAGTATTTT.

The genes are TRBV29-1 and TRBJ2-7, with unresolved D. Germline V gene sequence: CDR1 SQVTM, CDR2 ANQGSEA. The CDR3 totals 12 residues. V lost 5 bases to trimming and J lost 3 bases, with 11 bases between them. The CDR3 DNA reads as TGCAGCGTTACCATAACAAGCTACGAGCAGTACTTC. It yields the protein CSVTITSYEQYF.

V is TRBV7-2 and J is TRBJ1-1; D not resolved. Trimming cost V 1 base and J 3 bases, with 9 bases left between them. Germline V gene data show CDR1 as SGHTA and CDR2 as FQGNSA. The CDR3 totals 14 residues. The CDR3 is CASSLVGGYTEAFF. In DNA form, the CDR3 reads TGTGCCAGCAGCTTAGTCGGTGGGTACACTGAAGCTTTCTTT.

This clone was detected only once. This chain joins TRBV16 and TRBJ1-5; D unresolved. Germline-derived CDR1 and CDR2 are KGHSY and FQNENV. The CDR3 loop spans 16 amino acids. Trimming removed 4 bases from V and 7 bases from J, with 20 bases in between. The CDR3 DNA sequence: TGTGCCAGCAGCCCTTCTGCCCCAGGCCCGGGACAGCCCCAGCATTTT. Protein sequence: CASSPSAPGPGQPQHF.

This clone was detected once. The V gene is TRBV5-6, the J gene TRBJ2-2; D is undetermined. V lost 4 bases, J lost 4 bases, and 5 bases lay in between. The CDR3 is 12 amino acids. The germline V gene encodes CDR1 SGHDT and CDR2 YYEEEE. CDR3 sequence reads: CASSLTTGELFF. The CDR3 DNA reads TGTGCCAGCAGCCTCACCACCGGGGAGCTGTTTTTT.

The chain employs TRBV9 and TRBJ1-1, with a tentative D call TRBD1 (6 bases). Trimming took 0 bases from V and 5 from J, leaving 8 bases between them. CDR1 and CDR2 from the germline V gene are SGDLS and YYNGEE. The CDR3 sequence is 13 residues long. CDR3 nucleotides: TGTGCCAGCAGCGTAGCCAGGGGAACTGAAGCTTTCTTT. It specifies CASSVARGTEAFF.

CDR3 DNA sequence: TGTGCCAGCAGCCCTGGGTTCCTGTTTGAGGGAAACACCATATATTTT. This translates into CASSPGFLFEGNTIYF. The rearrangement joins TRBV7-9 to TRBJ1-3, with D unresolved. Germline assignment: CDR1 SEHNR and CDR2 FQNEAQ (reference sequence). The CDR3 covers 16 residues. V lost 5 bases and J 4 bases, leaving 18 bases between the germline ends.

The CDR3 protein is CASRARRDTEAFF. CDR3 DNA sequence: TGTGCCAGCAGGGCCAGGCGGGATACTGAAGCTTTCTTT. The chain carries TRBV6-4 and TRBJ1-1; D gene uncertain. CDR3 length: 13 amino acids. Trimming left V 6 bases short and J 5 bases short, with 13 bases between. Germline V gene lookup returns CDR1 MRHNA and CDR2 SNTAGT.

The V gene is TRBV7-9, the J gene TRBJ2-3, with a tentative D call TRBD1 (5 bases). Germline V lookup: CDR1 SEHNR, CDR2 FQNEAQ (reference sequence). This CDR3 spans 14 amino acids. V was trimmed by 4 bases and J by 5 bases, leaving 13 bases between them. The CDR3 region has the DNA TGTGCCAGCAGCTCAGTAGACAGTCTAGATACGCAGTATTTT. Residues: CASSSVDSLDTQYF.

The rearrangement joins TRBV5-6 to TRBJ1-5; 8 bases map to TRBD1. V was clipped by 4 bases and J by 5 bases; unmatched bases: 5. Germline-derived CDR1 and CDR2 are SGHDT and YYEEEE. The CDR3 has 14 amino acids. The CDR3 DNA sequence: TGTGCCAGCAGCCTGACAGGGGTGGATCAGCCCCAGCATTTT. It is translated as CASSLTGVDQPQHF.